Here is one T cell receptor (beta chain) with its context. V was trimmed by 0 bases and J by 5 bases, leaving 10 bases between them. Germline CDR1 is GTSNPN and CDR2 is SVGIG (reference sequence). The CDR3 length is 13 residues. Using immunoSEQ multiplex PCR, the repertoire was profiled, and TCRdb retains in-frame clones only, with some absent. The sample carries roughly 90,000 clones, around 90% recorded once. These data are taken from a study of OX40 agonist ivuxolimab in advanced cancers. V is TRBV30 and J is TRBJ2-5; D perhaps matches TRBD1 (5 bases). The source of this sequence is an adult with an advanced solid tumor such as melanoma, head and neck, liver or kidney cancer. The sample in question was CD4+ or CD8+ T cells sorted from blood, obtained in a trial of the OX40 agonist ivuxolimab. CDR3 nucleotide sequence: TGTGCCTGGAGTGTCCTAGGGGCGGAGACCCAGTACTTC. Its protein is CAWSVLGAETQYF.